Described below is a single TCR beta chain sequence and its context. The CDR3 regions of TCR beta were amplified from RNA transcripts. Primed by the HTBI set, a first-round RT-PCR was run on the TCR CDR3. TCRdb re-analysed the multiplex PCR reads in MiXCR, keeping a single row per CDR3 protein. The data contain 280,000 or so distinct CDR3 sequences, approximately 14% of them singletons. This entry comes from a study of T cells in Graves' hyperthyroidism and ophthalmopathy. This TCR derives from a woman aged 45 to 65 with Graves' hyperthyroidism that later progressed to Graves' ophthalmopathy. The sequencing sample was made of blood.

DNA for the CDR3: TGTGCCAGCGCGTCTTTGGCGGGATGGGTCGGGACCCAGTACTTC. This sequence encodes CASASLAGWVGTQYF. The rearrangement links TRBV27 to TRBJ2-5; a possible D gene is TRBD2 (6 bases). This CDR3 spans 15 amino acids. V gave up 8 bases and J gave up 7 bases, with 23 bases separating them. Germline assignment: CDR1 MNHEY and CDR2 SMNVEV (reference sequence).